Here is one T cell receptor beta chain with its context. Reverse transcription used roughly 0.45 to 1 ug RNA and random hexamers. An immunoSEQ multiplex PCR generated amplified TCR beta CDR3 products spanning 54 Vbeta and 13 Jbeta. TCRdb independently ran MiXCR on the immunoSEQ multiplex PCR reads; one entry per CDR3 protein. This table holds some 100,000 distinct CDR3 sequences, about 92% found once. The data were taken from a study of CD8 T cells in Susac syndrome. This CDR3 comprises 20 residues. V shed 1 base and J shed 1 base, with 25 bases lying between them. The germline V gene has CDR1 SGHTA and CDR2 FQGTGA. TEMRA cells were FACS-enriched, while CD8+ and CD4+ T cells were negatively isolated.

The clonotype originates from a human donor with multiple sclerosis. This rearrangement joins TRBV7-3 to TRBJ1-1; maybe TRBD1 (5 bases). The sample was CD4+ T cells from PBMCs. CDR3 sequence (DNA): TGTGCCAGCAGCTTAAACCCTTGGGGCGGGGCTCAGGGAAAGAACACTGAAGCTTTCTTT. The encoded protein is CASSLNPWGGAQGKNTEAFF.